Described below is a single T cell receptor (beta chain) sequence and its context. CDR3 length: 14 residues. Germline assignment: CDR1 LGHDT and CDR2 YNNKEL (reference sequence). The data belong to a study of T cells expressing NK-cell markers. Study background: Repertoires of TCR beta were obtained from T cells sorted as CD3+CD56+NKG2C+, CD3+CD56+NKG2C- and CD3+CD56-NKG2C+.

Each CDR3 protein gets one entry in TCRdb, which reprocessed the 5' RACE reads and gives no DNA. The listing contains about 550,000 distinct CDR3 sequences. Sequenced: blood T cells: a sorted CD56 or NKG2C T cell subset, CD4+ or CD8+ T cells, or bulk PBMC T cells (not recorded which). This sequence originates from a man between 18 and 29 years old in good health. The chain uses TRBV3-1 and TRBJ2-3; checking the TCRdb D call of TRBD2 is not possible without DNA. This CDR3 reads CASSLGGRPNTQYF.